The following is a T cell receptor beta chain sequence with its context. Its specific antigen is unknown. Per-base qualities were not stored, and no clone one base away is much larger. The record originates from a study of T cell responses to AZD1222 COVID-19 vaccine (dated by TCRdb to about 2021). Context from the whole study: TCR sequencing covered over 230 trial participants: 200 to 220 given two doses of AZD1222 and some 25 given two doses of MenACWY control vaccine. Trial participants were enrolled by age into 18-55, 56-69 and 70-plus year subgroups, with around 150, 28 and 57 TCR-sequenced participants respectively. The investigation overall reported the following: Epitopes outside the regions mutated in the B.1.351 and B.1.1.7 variants were reportedly recognized by nearly half of the unique spike-specific TCRs. Because no day 14 peak-response samples were available, repertoires were characterized only after the peak T cell response. In the small 56-69-year group, the increase in depth fell short of significance, most likely because of low power. Vaccine-associated CD4 TCRs spanned the whole spike protein, with dominant responses in regions 160-218 and 743-854. Conclusions about previously exposed vaccinees were limited because only six AZD1222 recipients were SARS-CoV-2 seropositive at baseline. Participants were mostly white British and included more females than males, and it was suggested by the authors that clonal diversity may have been underestimated. Spike-specific TCR breadth and depth rose significantly after two AZD1222 doses compared with day 0 and with MenACWY recipients.

The CDR3 regions of human TCRbeta chains were subjected to immunosequencing. Processing in the source paper ran as follows. TCRs in the repertoires were compared against a reference library of SARS-CoV-2-specific TCRs that had been generated with the MIRA antigen-specificity platform. Breadth was defined as the fraction of unique TCRs that were SARS-CoV-2-associated, and depth was defined as the fraction of total T cells that were SARS-CoV-2-associated. Using the MIRA data, each spike-specific TCR was mapped to the spike region that the TCR reacts to and placed in a CD4 or CD8 class. Log10-transformed breadth and depth values were compared by one-way ANOVA with Sidak's multiple comparisons tests. Here the immuneACCESS table is served through TCRdb, limited to in-frame sequences with V and J called. Missing clones are a known gap in these copies; in checked studies unresolved V genes cover under half, and the rest lacks a known reason. V and J calls and clone size come straight from that table; D and trimming were deduced from the DNA. This sample comprises about 74,000 clones, less than 95% of them detected only once. The leading ten clones occupy around 8% of the sample.

The sample's time point label is to be understood as: about 28 days (+/-7) after the second vaccine dose. AZD1222 recipients with second doses at about 4 weeks or about 12 weeks were pooled, because spike-specific TCR depth and breadth did not differ between schedules. Vaccinee samples came from UK trials COV001 and COV002, including a single-blind randomized controlled phase 2/3 trial of AZD1222 (ChAdOx1 nCoV-19) in healthy adults. For TCRbeta chain sequencing, PBMC samples from trial participants were taken at day 0 and at day 28 after the second dose. At the junction V is shortened by 5 bases and J by 4 bases; bases outside the gene matches: 2. As encoded in the germline V gene (reference sequence), CDR1 is LGHDT while CDR2 is YNNKEL. The CDR3 contains 14 residues, cysteine and phenylalanine counted. The entry retains the CDR3 DNA only, 42 bases that are in frame from base 1.

Recombination linked TRBV3-1 (or the pseudogene TRBV3-2) to TRBJ1-5, with 10 middle bases fitting TRBD1. The clonotype originates from an adult who received the AZD1222 COVID-19 vaccine. Sequences were derived from peripheral blood, sampled 28 days after the second AZD1222 dose. The bases read TGTGCCAGCAGCTCGGACAGGGGGAATCAGCCCCAGCATTTT. Its amino acids are CASSSDRGNQPQHF.